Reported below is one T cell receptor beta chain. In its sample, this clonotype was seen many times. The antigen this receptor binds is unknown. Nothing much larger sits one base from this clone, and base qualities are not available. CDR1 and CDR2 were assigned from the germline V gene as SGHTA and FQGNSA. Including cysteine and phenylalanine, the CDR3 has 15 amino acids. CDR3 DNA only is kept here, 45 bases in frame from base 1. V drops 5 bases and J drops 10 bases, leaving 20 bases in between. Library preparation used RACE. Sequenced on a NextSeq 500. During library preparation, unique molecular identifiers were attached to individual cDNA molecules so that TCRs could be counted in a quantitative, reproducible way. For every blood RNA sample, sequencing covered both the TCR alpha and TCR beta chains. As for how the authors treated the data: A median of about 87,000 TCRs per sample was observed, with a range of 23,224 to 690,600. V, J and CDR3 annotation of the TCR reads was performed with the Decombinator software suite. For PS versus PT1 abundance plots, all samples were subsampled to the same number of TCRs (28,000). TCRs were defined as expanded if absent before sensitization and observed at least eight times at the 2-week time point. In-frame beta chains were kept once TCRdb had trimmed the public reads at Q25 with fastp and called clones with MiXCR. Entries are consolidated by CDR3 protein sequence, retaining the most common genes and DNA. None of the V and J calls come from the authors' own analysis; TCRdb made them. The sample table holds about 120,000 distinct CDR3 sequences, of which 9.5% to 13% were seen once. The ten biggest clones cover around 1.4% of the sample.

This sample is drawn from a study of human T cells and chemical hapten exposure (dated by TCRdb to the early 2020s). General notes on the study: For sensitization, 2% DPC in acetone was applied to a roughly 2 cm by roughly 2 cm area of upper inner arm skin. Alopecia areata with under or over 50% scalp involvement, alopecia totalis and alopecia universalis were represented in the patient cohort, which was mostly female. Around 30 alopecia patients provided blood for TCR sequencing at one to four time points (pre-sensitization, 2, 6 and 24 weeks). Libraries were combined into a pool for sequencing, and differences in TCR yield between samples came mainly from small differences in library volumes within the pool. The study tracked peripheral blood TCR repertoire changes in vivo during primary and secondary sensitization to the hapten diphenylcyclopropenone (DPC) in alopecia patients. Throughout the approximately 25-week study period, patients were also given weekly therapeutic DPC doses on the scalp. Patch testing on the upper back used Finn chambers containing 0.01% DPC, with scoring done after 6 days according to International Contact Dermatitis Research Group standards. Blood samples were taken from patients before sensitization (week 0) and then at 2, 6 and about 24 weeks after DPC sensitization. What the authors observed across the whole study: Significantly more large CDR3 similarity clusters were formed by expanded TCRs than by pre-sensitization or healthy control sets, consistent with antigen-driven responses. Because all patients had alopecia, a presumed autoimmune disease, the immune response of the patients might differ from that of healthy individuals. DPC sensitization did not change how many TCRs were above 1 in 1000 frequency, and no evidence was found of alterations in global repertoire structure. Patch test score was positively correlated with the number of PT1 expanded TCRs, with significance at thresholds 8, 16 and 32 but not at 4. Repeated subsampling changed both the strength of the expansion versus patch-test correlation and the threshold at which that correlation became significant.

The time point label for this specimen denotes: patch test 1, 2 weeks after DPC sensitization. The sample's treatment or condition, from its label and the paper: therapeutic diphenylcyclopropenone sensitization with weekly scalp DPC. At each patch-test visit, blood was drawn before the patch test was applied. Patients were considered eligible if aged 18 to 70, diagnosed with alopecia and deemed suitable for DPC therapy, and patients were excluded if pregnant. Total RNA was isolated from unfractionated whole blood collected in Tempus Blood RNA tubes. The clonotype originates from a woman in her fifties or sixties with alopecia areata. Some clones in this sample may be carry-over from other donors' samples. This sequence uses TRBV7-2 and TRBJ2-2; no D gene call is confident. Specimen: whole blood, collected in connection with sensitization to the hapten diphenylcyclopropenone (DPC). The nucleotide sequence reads TGTGCCAGCAGCCAAGAGGCCCTGGCAGGAGAGGAGCTGTTTTTT. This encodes CASSQEALAGEELFF.